This T cell receptor (beta chain) originates from a study of T cells after yellow fever vaccination. CDR3 length: 16 residues. Trimming cost V 1 base and J 5 bases, with 18 bases left between them. Germline CDR1 SGHDT, CDR2 YYEEEE. This clonotype was counted at least ten times. TCRdb reanalysed the 5' RACE reads using MiXCR and keeps one entry per CDR3 protein. This sample has about 150,000 distinct CDR3 sequences, with under 7% found just once. The chain joins TRBV5-6 to TRBJ2-5; D is ambiguous. The sample consisted of CD4+ T cells sorted from PBMCs, taken 10 days after the yellow fever booster vaccination. The sequence derives from a man aged 25 to 45 who received the YFV17D yellow fever vaccine. DNA of the CDR3: TGTGCCAGCAGCTTGCCCGGTTTGAAGTTAAGTGAGACCCAGTACTTC. Its translation: CASSLPGLKLSETQYF.